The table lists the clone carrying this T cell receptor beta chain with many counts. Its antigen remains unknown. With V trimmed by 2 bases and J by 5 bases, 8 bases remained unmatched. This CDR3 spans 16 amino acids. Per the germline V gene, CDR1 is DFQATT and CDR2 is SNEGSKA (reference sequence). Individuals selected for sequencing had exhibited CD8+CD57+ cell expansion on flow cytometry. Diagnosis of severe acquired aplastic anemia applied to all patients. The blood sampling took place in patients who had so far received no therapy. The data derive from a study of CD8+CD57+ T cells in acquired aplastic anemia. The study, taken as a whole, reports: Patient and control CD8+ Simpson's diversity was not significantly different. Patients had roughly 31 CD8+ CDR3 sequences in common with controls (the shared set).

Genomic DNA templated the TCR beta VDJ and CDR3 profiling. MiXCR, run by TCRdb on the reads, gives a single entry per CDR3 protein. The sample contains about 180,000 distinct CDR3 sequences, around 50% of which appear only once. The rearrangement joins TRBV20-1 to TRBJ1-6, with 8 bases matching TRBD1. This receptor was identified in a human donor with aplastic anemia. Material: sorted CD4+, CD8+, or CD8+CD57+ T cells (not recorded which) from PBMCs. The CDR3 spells CSARQGQGPDNSPLHF. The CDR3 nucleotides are TGCAGTGCTAGACAAGGACAGGGTCCGGATAATTCACCCCTCCACTTT.